The 16 T cell receptor beta chains given below trace back to one sample, sequenced in a study of CD8+ T cells in alopecia areata listed by TCRdb under 2018. The sample's treatment or condition, from its label and the paper: oral pan-JAK inhibitor, 5-10 mg twice daily. Library generation was performed with the immunoSEQ multiplex PCR assay. For TCR sequencing, RNA was extracted from every sample and reverse transcribed into cDNA to serve as template. The immuneACCESS repertoire file appears here via TCRdb, limited to in-frame rearrangements. These files lack a portion of the clones; in checked studies, under half of the deficit traces to unresolved V genes, and the cause of the others is not known. This sample holds roughly 64,000 clones; more than 45% were observed only once. The ten top clones hold roughly 22% of the sample. The specimen was CD8+ T cells sorted from blood, collected around week 37, from a patient treated with tofacitinib. The receptor set was obtained from a human donor with alopecia areata.

This clone has more than one count but fewer than ten. The V gene is TRBV20-1, the J gene TRBJ2-7, with D perhaps TRBD1 (7 bases). The CDR3 totals 11 residues. Trimming shortened V by 6 bases and J by 7 bases, and 13 bases separated the two germline ends. Germline values: CDR1 DFQATT, CDR2 SNEGSKA (reference sequence). The CDR3 here is CSARAGQEQYF. CDR3 in DNA: TGCAGTGCAAGGGCGGGACAGGAGCAGTACTTC.

The rearrangement uses TRBV29-1 and TRBJ2-7; TRBD2 matches 11 bases. With 6 bases clipped from V and 1 base from J, the junction kept 5 bases outside the gene matches. Germline V lookup: CDR1 SQVTM, CDR2 ANQGSEA. The CDR3 has 14 amino acids. CDR3: CSVRASGGSYEQYF. Written as DNA, the CDR3 is TGCAGCGTGCGGGCTAGCGGGGGGTCCTACGAGCAGTACTTC.

The chain carries TRBV5-3 and TRBJ2-7; perhaps D is TRBD1 or TRBD2 (5 bases each). TRBV5-3 is known as an ORF, though its function is uncertain. There are 13 residues in the CDR3. The germline V and J ends were trimmed by 8 bases and 3 bases, with 15 bases remaining between them. Written as DNA, the CDR3 is TGTGCCAGCAGCCACGGGACGGACTACGAGCAGTACTTC. Translation: CASSHGTDYEQYF.

There are a few counts of this clone. The rearrangement links TRBV11-2 to TRBJ2-7; maybe TRBD1 (6 bases). Per germline, CDR1 SGHAT and CDR2 FQNNGV. CDR3 size: 16 residues. V dropped 0 bases and J dropped 6 bases, with 18 bases sitting between them. The CDR3 nucleotides are TGTGCCAGCAGCTTAGATCGGTACAGGGCCTTCGTCGAGCAGTACTTC. Translating gives CASSLDRYRAFVEQYF.

This sequence joins TRBV9 and TRBJ2-7, with unresolved D. The CDR3 sequence is 13 residues long. CDR1 and CDR2 (germline): SGDLS, YYNGEE. Trimming removed 0 bases at V and 6 bases at J, with 10 bases between. In DNA form, the CDR3 reads TGTGCCAGCAGCGTAGCGTGGCGGACCGAGCAGTACTTC. Translated: CASSVAWRTEQYF.

In its sample, this clone was seen once. V usage is TRBV27 and J usage is TRBJ1-5, with a possible D match to TRBD1 (5 bases). V dropped 5 bases and J dropped 3 bases, with 14 bases sitting between them. CDR1 MNHEY and CDR2 SMNVEV come from the germline V gene (reference sequence). CDR3 length: 15 amino acids. DNA for the CDR3: TGTGCCAGCAGTAGCCGGGGGAGTATCAATCAGCCCCAGCATTTT. Protein sequence: CASSSRGSINQPQHF.

The chain uses TRBV5-1 and TRBJ2-1; 8 nucleotides align to TRBD2. Germline V gene data show CDR1 as SGHRS and CDR2 as YFSETQ. The V and J ends lost 2 bases and 3 bases, in that order; junction bases with no gene match: 4. This CDR3 spans 15 amino acids. The CDR3 reads CASSLRSGSYNEQFF. The CDR3 DNA is TGCGCCAGCAGCTTAAGAAGCGGGAGCTACAATGAGCAGTTCTTC.

The table lists this clone with a few counts. The CDR3 DNA reads as TGTGCCAGCGGCACCTCTAACACTGAAGCTTTCTTT. It encodes CASGTSNTEAFF. The rearrangement joins TRBV6-5 to TRBJ1-1; D is uncertain. Trimming left V 8 bases short and J 2 bases short, with 9 bases between. The CDR3 runs 12 residues. Germline values: CDR1 MNHEY, CDR2 SVGAGI.

The V and J genes are TRBV19 and TRBJ2-1, with 13 bases lining up with TRBD2. This CDR3 contains 15 residues. The germline V gene has CDR1 LNHDA and CDR2 SQIVND (reference sequence). V shed 7 bases and J 9 bases; nucleotides not matched to a gene: 9. The CDR3 sequence is CASNPLAGGPSEQFF. The CDR3 DNA reads TGTGCCAGTAATCCACTAGCGGGAGGGCCGAGTGAGCAGTTCTTC. The whole variable domain, filled in from reference TRBV19 and TRBJ2-1, reads DGGITQSPKYLFRKEGQNVTLSCEQNLNHDAMYWYRQDPGQGLRLIYYSQIVNDFQKGDIAEGYSVSREKKESFPLTVTSAQKNPTAFYLCASNPLAGGPSEQFFGPGTRLTVL.

The chain carries TRBV29-1 and TRBJ1-3, with 8 positions matching TRBD1. CDR3 size: 14 residues. V lost 7 bases to trimming and J lost 2 bases; unmatched junction nucleotides: 7. Looked up from germline, CDR1 is SQVTM and CDR2 is ANQGSEA. The CDR3 protein is CSGKTTGAGNTIYF. CDR3 bases: TGCAGCGGAAAGACGACAGGGGCTGGAAACACCATATATTTT.

The chain has TRBV15 and TRBJ1-4; 8 bases align to TRBD1. Trimming cost V 8 bases and J 4 bases; bases outside gene matches: 3. CDR3 length equals 13 residues. Germline V CDR1 and CDR2: LNHNV, YYDKDF (reference sequence). Here the CDR3 reads CATPDRGNEKLFF. CDR3 sequence (DNA): TGTGCCACCCCAGACAGGGGTAATGAAAAACTGTTTTTT.

This chain connects TRBV23-1 to TRBJ2-5, with 9 bases lining up with TRBD1. TRBV23-1 qualifies as an ORF whose function is uncertain. The CDR3 is 14 residues long. With 6 bases clipped from V and 5 bases from J, the junction kept 7 bases outside the gene matches. The CDR3 DNA follows: TGCGCCAGCAGGAAACAGGGGGCCCAGGAGACCCAGTACTTC. This codes for CASRKQGAQETQYF.

This clone occurred a few times. The chain combines TRBV29-1 with TRBJ1-4, with D hard to call. V gave up 2 bases and J gave up 2 bases, with 9 bases separating them. The CDR3 is 14 residues long. Germline lookup yields CDR1 SQVTM and CDR2 ANQGSEA. The CDR3 reads CSVERLGTNEKLFF. CDR3 in DNA: TGCAGCGTTGAAAGACTTGGGACTAATGAAAAACTGTTTTTT.

Here the CDR3 reads CASSLEDGVQHF. In nucleotides, the CDR3 is TGTGCCAGCAGCCTCGAGGACGGCGTCCAGCATTTT. This chain joins TRBV7-9 and TRBJ1-5, with D unclear. CDR1 is SEHNR and CDR2 is FQNEAQ in the germline V gene (reference sequence). The CDR3 is 12 residues long. The germline V and J ends were trimmed by 5 bases and 12 bases, with 14 bases remaining between them.

This chain uses TRBV27 with TRBJ1-5; D unclear. The V gene's germline CDR1 is MNHEY and CDR2 SMNVEV (reference sequence). Trimming pared 2 bases from V and 2 bases from J, leaving 19 bases between. The CDR3 has 18 residues. CDR3 nucleotides: TGTGCCAGCAGTTTAAAAGGAGCCCGTGAGTTAGGCAATCAGCCCCAGCATTTT. The encoded protein is CASSLKGARELGNQPQHF.

This clone has just a few counts. V usage is TRBV27 and J usage is TRBJ2-3; no definite D call. The germline CDR1 and CDR2 sequences are MNHEY and SMNVEV (reference sequence). The CDR3 loop spans 11 amino acids. The V end lost 7 bases, the J end lost 1 base, and 3 bases lay between the germline ends. The CDR3 DNA reads TGTGCCAGCACTGGCACAGATACGCAGTATTTT. Its protein product is CASTGTDTQYF.